These 29 T cell receptor beta chains were all obtained from the same sample, sequenced in a study of technical replicates of blood from a few donors. Measured with immunoSEQ multiplex PCR; TCRdb has only the in-frame clones, and not every one. The data show tens of thousands of clones, with 90% to 95% seen just once and about 0.4% held by the top ten. Specimen: T cells isolated from PBMCs. The source of these receptors is a human donor in good health.

V and J are TRBV6-5 and TRBJ1-2; TRBD1 aligns across 8 bases. V lost 4 bases to trimming and J lost 4 bases; unmatched junction nucleotides: 2. This CDR3 is 13 amino acids long. Germline CDR1 and CDR2: MNHEY and SVGAGI. CDR3 sequence: CASSLDRVYGYTF. The CDR3 DNA reads as TGTGCCAGCAGTTTGGACAGGGTCTATGGCTACACCTTC.

The chain employs TRBV11-3 and TRBJ1-5, with 7 positions matching TRBD1. The CDR3 runs 13 residues. From germline, CDR1 is SGHNT and CDR2 YENEEA. V gave up 4 bases and J gave up 5 bases; unmatched junction bases: 2. DNA of the CDR3: TGTGCCAGCAGCTGGGACAGCGATCAGCCCCAGCATTTT. It codes for CASSWDSDQPQHF.

This clone was counted once. This rearrangement joins TRBV18 to TRBJ1-1; 8 bases map to TRBD1. This CDR3 region has 13 residues. CDR1 is KGHSH, CDR2 LQKENI, per germline. V lost 6 bases and J lost 11; bases outside the gene matches: 11. This chain's CDR3 is CASSIKSDRVAFF. In DNA form, the CDR3 reads TGTGCCAGCTCCATTAAATCGGACAGGGTGGCTTTCTTT.

The chain combines TRBV10-2 with TRBJ2-3; tentative D call: TRBD1 (6 bases). V lost 2 bases and J 2 bases, leaving 11 bases between the germline ends. Germline-derived CDR1 and CDR2 are WSHSY and SAAADI. The CDR3 runs 15 residues. CDR3 in DNA: TGCGCCAGCAGTGAGGGGGACACATCCACAGATACGCAGTATTTT. This sequence encodes CASSEGDTSTDTQYF.

The chain has TRBV6-7 and TRBJ1-4; 7 nucleotides line up with TRBD1. TRBV6-7 is recorded as an ORF, its role being uncertain. The CDR3 has 14 amino acids. V shed 5 bases and J 8 bases; nucleotides not matched to a gene: 8. CDR3 protein: CASSRDSKSEKLFF. The CDR3 bases are TGTGCCAGCAGTCGGGACAGCAAAAGCGAAAAACTGTTTTTT.

V and J are TRBV30 and TRBJ1-5; 7 nucleotides agree with TRBD1. Germline CDR1 and CDR2: GTSNPN and SVGIG (reference sequence). The CDR3 has 15 amino acids. Trimming removed 0 bases from V and 3 bases from J; junction bases left unmatched: 5. CDR3 in amino acids: CAWSVMTGINQPQHF. The CDR3 nucleotides read TGTGCCTGGAGTGTAATGACAGGGATCAATCAGCCCCAGCATTTT.

The chain employs TRBV10-3 and TRBJ1-2; 8 bases match TRBD1. Germline V gene sequence: CDR1 ENHRY, CDR2 SYGVKD. J gave up 0 bases and V 6 bases, and 3 bases lay outside the gene matches. CDR3 length: 14 amino acids. CDR3 protein: CAIRETGANYGYTF. For the CDR3, the DNA is TGTGCCATCAGGGAGACAGGGGCTAACTATGGCTACACCTTC.

The CDR3 loop is CASSLEASGTDTQYF. The CDR3 DNA sequence: TGTGCCAGCAGCTTGGAAGCCAGCGGGACAGATACGCAGTATTTT. The chain employs TRBV5-4 and TRBJ2-3; D might be TRBD2 (6 bases). The ends were cut back, 0 bases at V and 3 bases at J, with 11 bases in the middle. Germline lookup yields CDR1 SGHNT and CDR2 YYREEE (reference sequence). This CDR3 has 15 amino acids.

The J gene is TRBJ2-7, the V gene TRBV5-4; 9 nucleotides agree with TRBD1. With 2 bases clipped from V and 4 bases from J, the junction kept 10 bases outside the gene matches. This CDR3 region has 16 residues. The germline V gene encodes CDR1 SGHNT and CDR2 YYREEE (reference sequence). CDR3 nucleotides: TGTGCCAGCAGCTTAGCCGGGACAGGGAACGCGTACGAGCAGTACTTC. Protein sequence: CASSLAGTGNAYEQYF.

V usage is TRBV19 and J usage is TRBJ2-7; possible D gene TRBD2, 6 bases. Germline CDR1 LNHDA, CDR2 SQIVND (reference sequence). Trimming pared 8 bases from V and 0 bases from J, leaving 14 bases between. CDR3 length: 14 amino acids. CDR3 region: CASSPSSDSYEQYF. CDR3 sequence (DNA): TGTGCCAGTTCGCCTTCTAGCGACTCCTACGAGCAGTACTTC. The variable domain in full, with the rest retrieved from reference TRBV19 and TRBJ2-7, is DGGITQSPKYLFRKEGQNVTLSCEQNLNHDAMYWYRQDPGQGLRLIYYSQIVNDFQKGDIAEGYSVSREKKESFPLTVTSAQKNPTAFYLCASSPSSDSYEQYFGPGTRLTVT.

The V call is TRBV7-3, the J call TRBJ2-3; 13 bases are a match to TRBD2. The CDR3 length is 18 residues. The V and J ends lost 7 bases and 3 bases, in that order; junction bases with no gene match: 13. The germline CDR1 and CDR2 sequences are SGHTA and FQGTGA. The CDR3 protein is CASNNLRTSGSRTDTQYF. DNA of the CDR3: TGTGCCAGCAACAACTTAAGGACTAGCGGGAGTAGGACAGATACGCAGTATTTT.

This chain connects TRBV6-5 to TRBJ2-1; tentatively, D is TRBD2 (5 bases). Germline V CDR1 and CDR2: MNHEY, SVGAGI. Trimming removed 5 bases from V and 8 bases from J, with 13 bases in between. There are 13 residues in the CDR3. In DNA form, the CDR3 reads TGTGCCAGCAGTGTTACTAGTATGCATGAGCAGTTCTTC. This codes for CASSVTSMHEQFF.

J is TRBJ2-1 and V is TRBV6-6; D not resolved. Between the trimmed V and J ends, which lost 6 bases and 0 bases, there was a span of 9 bases. The germline V gene has CDR1 MNHNY and CDR2 SVGAGI (reference sequence). The CDR3 extends over 14 amino acids. In DNA, the CDR3 is TGTGCCAGCAGGGGCATTAACTCCTACAATGAGCAGTTCTTC. This codes for CASRGINSYNEQFF.

The rearrangement uses TRBV25-1 and TRBJ1-2; D is possibly TRBD1 (6 bases). Germline loops: CDR1 MGHDK, CDR2 SYGVNS. V gave up 6 bases and J gave up 8 bases, with 13 bases separating them. This CDR3 region has 12 residues. CDR3 bases: TGTGCCAGCAGCAAGGGGGAAGTCGGCTACACCTTC. Translating gives CASSKGEVGYTF.

The V call is TRBV18, the J call TRBJ1-2; D not certain. The V end was cut by 3 bases, the J end by 8 bases, with 13 bases between. This CDR3 is built from 13 residues. CDR1 and CDR2 from the germline V gene are KGHSH and LQKENI. The DNA for the CDR3 is TGTGCCAGCTCACCTGCGGGGTTGAAAGGCTACACCTTC. It codes for CASSPAGLKGYTF.

The V call is TRBV4-1, the J call TRBJ2-7; TRBD2 matches at 7 bases. After removal of 4 bases from V and 5 bases from J, the junction contained 17 bases not matched to a gene. Germline V gene lookup returns CDR1 MGHRA and CDR2 YSYEKL. The CDR3 length is 17 residues. This chain's CDR3 is CASSPGATSLIIDEQYF. CDR3 bases: TGCGCCAGCAGCCCGGGTGCGACTAGCCTTATTATTGACGAGCAGTACTTC.

This clone was picked up one time. This rearrangement joins TRBV2 to TRBJ2-3; 8 bases agree with TRBD2. The CDR3 spans 14 residues. CDR1 is SNHLY and CDR2 is FYNNEI in the germline V gene. Trimming cost V 7 bases and J 2 bases; bases outside gene matches: 5. The CDR3, as DNA: TGTGCCAGCATGGAGCGGGAGTACACAGATACGCAGTATTTT. This encodes CASMEREYTDTQYF. The complete variable domain, with remaining parts taken from reference TRBV2 and TRBJ2-3, reads EPEVTQTPSHQVTQMGQEVILRCVPISNHLYFYWYRQILGQKVEFLVSFYNNEISEKSEIFDDQFSVERPDGSNFTLKIRSTKLEDSAMYFCASMEREYTDTQYFGPGTRLTVL.

The CDR3 loop is CAGLTGGFYGYTF. DNA of the CDR3: TGTGCCGGGTTAACAGGGGGCTTCTATGGCTACACCTTC. V is TRBV30 and J is TRBJ1-2; 9 nucleotides match TRBD1. This CDR3 is built from 13 residues. Unmatched junction bases numbered 8, after V lost 8 bases and J lost 4 bases. CDR1 is GTSNPN, CDR2 SVGIG, per germline (reference sequence).

The chain is built from TRBV7-9 and TRBJ1-3; 8 bases line up with TRBD1. The V gene end was trimmed by 6 bases and the J gene end by 8 bases; junction bases not matched to a gene: 3. The CDR3 totals 12 residues. Germline V CDR1 and CDR2: SEHNR, FQNEAQ (reference sequence). CDR3 sequence reads: CASRKDRDTIYF. CDR3 bases: TGTGCCAGCAGAAAGGACAGGGACACCATATATTTT.

The chain couples TRBV7-9 to TRBJ2-1; weak D call: TRBD2 (5 bases). This CDR3 is 16 amino acids long. V lost 1 base and J 3 bases, leaving 13 bases between the germline ends. CDR1 SEHNR and CDR2 FQNEAQ come from the germline V gene (reference sequence). The CDR3 region has the DNA TGTGCCAGCAGCTTAGAGGCGCGGGTGATCTACAATGAGCAGTTCTTC. Encoded protein: CASSLEARVIYNEQFF. Looking up the rest from reference TRBV7-9 and TRBJ2-1 gives the full variable domain: DTGVSQNPRHKITKRGQNVTFRCDPISEHNRLYWYRQTLGQGPEFLTYFQNEAQLEKSRLLSDRFSAERPKGSFSTLEIQRTEQGDSAMYLCASSLEARVIYNEQFFGPGTRLTVL.

In DNA, the CDR3 is TGTGCCAGTAGGACTACTAGCTCTGGCACAGATACGCAGTATTTT. Amino acids: CASRTTSSGTDTQYF. The genes are TRBV19 and TRBJ2-3, with TRBD2 as a possible D gene (6 bases). V was pared by 6 bases and J by 1 base, with 14 bases between. Per germline, CDR1 LNHDA and CDR2 SQIVND (reference sequence). This CDR3 spans 15 amino acids. The entire variable domain, with the rest obtained from reference TRBV19 and TRBJ2-3, is as follows: DGGITQSPKYLFRKEGQNVTLSCEQNLNHDAMYWYRQDPGQGLRLIYYSQIVNDFQKGDIAEGYSVSREKKESFPLTVTSAQKNPTAFYLCASRTTSSGTDTQYFGPGTRLTVL.

The chain couples TRBV6-1 to TRBJ2-5; TRBD1 matches 7 bases. Losses at the gene ends were 9 bases for V and 0 bases for J; bases not matched to a gene: 10. The CDR3 runs 15 residues. The germline CDR1 and CDR2 sequences are MNHNS and SASEGT. The chain's CDR3 is CASKRTGSYQETQYF. The CDR3 DNA reads as TGTGCCAGTAAGAGGACAGGCTCGTACCAAGAGACCCAGTACTTC.

The CDR3 sequence is CAIRPSGRSNNEQFF. Written as DNA, the CDR3 is TGTGCCATCAGGCCTAGCGGGAGGTCGAACAATGAGCAGTTCTTC. The V and J genes are TRBV10-3 and TRBJ2-1; 11 bases map to TRBD2. V gave up 6 bases and J gave up 5 bases; unmatched junction bases: 6. CDR1 and CDR2 (germline): ENHRY, SYGVKD. The CDR3 is made up of 15 amino acids.

The genes are TRBV27 and TRBJ2-2; 7 bases match TRBD1. The V and J ends lost 5 bases and 7 bases, in that order; junction bases with no gene match: 4. The V gene's germline CDR1 is MNHEY and CDR2 SMNVEV (reference sequence). The CDR3 length is 13 residues. CDR3 loop: CASSIGGFGELFF. In DNA form, the CDR3 reads TGTGCCAGCAGTATAGGGGGCTTCGGGGAGCTGTTTTTT.

CDR3 protein: CASSSNPGQGNQPQHF. Here the CDR3 DNA reads TGTGCCAGCAGCTCAAATCCGGGACAGGGGAATCAGCCCCAGCATTTT. V usage is TRBV7-9 and J usage is TRBJ1-5; 10 bases match TRBD1. The length of the CDR3 is 16 residues. V lost 4 bases, J lost 4 bases, and 7 bases stayed unmatched. In germline, CDR1 is SEHNR, CDR2 FQNEAQ (reference sequence).

The chain is built from TRBV5-1 and TRBJ2-7; a possible D gene is TRBD1 (6 bases). Germline CDR1 SGHRS, CDR2 YFSETQ. The ends were cut back, 4 bases at V and 7 bases at J, with 15 bases in the middle. This CDR3 is 13 amino acids long. CDR3 in amino acids: CASSRGGSPEQYF. The CDR3 DNA reads as TGCGCCAGCAGCCGTGGGGGCAGCCCGGAGCAGTACTTC.

The rearrangement uses TRBV5-4 and TRBJ1-2, with 9 bases identical to TRBD1. Germline V gene data show CDR1 as SGHNT and CDR2 as YYREEE (reference sequence). V gave up 2 bases and J gave up 4 bases; unmatched junction bases: 9. This CDR3 is 16 amino acids long. CDR3 in amino acids: CASSLGGQGSLYGYTF. The CDR3 DNA sequence: TGTGCCAGCAGCTTAGGGGGACAGGGCTCACTCTATGGCTACACCTTC.

The V gene is TRBV5-4, the J gene TRBJ2-7; tentative D call: TRBD2 (5 bases). The CDR3 spans 13 residues. Per the germline V gene, CDR1 is SGHNT and CDR2 is YYREEE (reference sequence). The V end was cut by 5 bases, the J end by 4 bases, with 13 bases between. This CDR3 is CASSLPGTYEQYF. CDR3 bases: TGTGCCAGCAGTCTTCCGGGAACATACGAGCAGTACTTC.

Here the CDR3 DNA reads TGCAGCTGCACAGGGGGCGATATCTACGAGCAGTACTTC. It encodes CSCTGGDIYEQYF. The V and J genes are TRBV29-1 and TRBJ2-7, with 9 bases fitting TRBD1. The J segment lost 3 bases and the V segment lost 8 bases, leaving 8 bases of the junction unmatched. Germline-derived CDR1 and CDR2 are SQVTM and ANQGSEA. The CDR3 runs 13 residues.